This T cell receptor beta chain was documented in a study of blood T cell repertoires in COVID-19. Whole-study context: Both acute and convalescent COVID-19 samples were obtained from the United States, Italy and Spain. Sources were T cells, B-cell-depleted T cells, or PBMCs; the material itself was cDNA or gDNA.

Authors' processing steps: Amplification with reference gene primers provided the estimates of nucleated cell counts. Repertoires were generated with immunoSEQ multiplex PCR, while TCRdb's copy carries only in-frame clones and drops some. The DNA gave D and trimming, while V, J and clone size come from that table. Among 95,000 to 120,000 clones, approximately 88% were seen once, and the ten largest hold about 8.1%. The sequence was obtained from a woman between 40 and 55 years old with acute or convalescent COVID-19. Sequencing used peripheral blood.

The DNA of the CDR3 is TGTGCCAGCAGTGAAGGGATCGGGAGGGTAAAGTTCTTC. It is translated as CASSEGIGRVKFF. This chain links TRBV6-1 with TRBJ2-1; 8 bases map to TRBD2. The CDR3 is made up of 13 amino acids. Germline lookup yields CDR1 MNHNS and CDR2 SASEGT. Trimming cost V 1 base and J 14 bases; bases outside gene matches: 7.